These 28 T cell receptor beta chains came from one sample sequenced in a study of T cell responses to AZD1222 COVID-19 vaccine. The repertoire was sequenced with immunoSEQ multiplex PCR; TCRdb's copy has only in-frame clones and lacks some. The table lists about 150,000 clones, approximately 91% of them singletons. Sequences were derived from peripheral blood, sampled 28 days after the second AZD1222 dose. Receptor source: an adult who received the AZD1222 COVID-19 vaccine.

The chain couples TRBV20-1 to TRBJ2-5; the D is unclear. Germline lookup yields CDR1 DFQATT and CDR2 SNEGSKA (reference sequence). The CDR3 is 11 amino acids. V lost 6 bases and J lost 5, with 10 bases in between. CDR3 sequence reads: CSAPHRETQYF. CDR3 bases: TGCAGTGCACCACACCGGGAGACCCAGTACTTC.

The V call is TRBV30, the J call TRBJ1-2, with D perhaps TRBD1 (6 bases). From germline, CDR1 is GTSNPN and CDR2 SVGIG (reference sequence). Trimming left V 2 bases short and J 4 bases short, with 11 bases between. The CDR3 is 13 amino acids. This CDR3 reads CAWSLGHIYGYTF. CDR3 DNA sequence: TGTGCCTGGAGTCTGGGACACATCTATGGCTACACCTTC.

The chain carries TRBV20-1 and TRBJ1-1, with D tentatively TRBD1 (5 bases). V was cut by 4 bases and J by 3 bases, with 15 bases left in between. Germline CDR1 and CDR2: DFQATT and SNEGSKA (reference sequence). This CDR3 has 14 amino acids. The CDR3 bases are TGCAGTGCTACTGACAGCACCGGGGACACTGAAGCTTTCTTT. Protein product: CSATDSTGDTEAFF.

CDR3 loop: CASSARQGRTGELFF. The CDR3 DNA is TGTGCCAGCAGTGCCAGACAGGGAAGAACCGGGGAGCTGTTTTTT. This chain connects TRBV2 to TRBJ2-2; 7 nucleotides agree with TRBD1. This CDR3 spans 15 amino acids. CDR1 SNHLY and CDR2 FYNNEI come from the germline V gene. V was clipped by 4 bases and J by 5 bases; unmatched bases: 7. The full variable domain, its missing parts supplied by reference TRBV2 and TRBJ2-2, is EPEVTQTPSHQVTQMGQEVILRCVPISNHLYFYWYRQILGQKVEFLVSFYNNEISEKSEIFDDQFSVERPDGSNFTLKIRSTKLEDSAMYFCASSARQGRTGELFFGEGSRLTVL.

The chain carries TRBV7-2 and TRBJ2-6; D gene unclear. Germline-derived CDR1 and CDR2 are SGHTA and FQGNSA. This CDR3 is 14 amino acids long. Trimming removed 4 bases from V and 0 bases from J, with 4 bases in between. CDR3 sequence: CASSSSSGANVLTF. CDR3 in DNA: TGTGCCAGCAGCTCTTCCTCTGGGGCCAACGTCCTGACTTTC.

The V gene is TRBV9, the J gene TRBJ1-1; tentatively, D is TRBD1 (5 bases). Germline CDR1 and CDR2: SGDLS and YYNGEE. The V gene lost 4 bases and the J gene lost 5 bases, with 18 bases spanning the gap. The CDR3 loop spans 15 amino acids. CDR3 coding DNA: TGTGCCAGCAGCCCTACAGCGGTGGGGCGGACTGAAGCTTTCTTT. Amino acid sequence: CASSPTAVGRTEAFF.

V is TRBV3-1 (or the pseudogene TRBV3-2) and J is TRBJ1-1; D not certain. V was pared by 4 bases and J by 3 bases, with 9 bases between. The length of the CDR3 is 13 residues. Germline V gene sequence: CDR1 LGHDT, CDR2 YNNKEL (reference sequence). The CDR3 DNA is TGTGCCAGCAGCCTTTCCCCCGACACTGAAGCTTTCTTT. Its translation: CASSLSPDTEAFF.

This chain connects TRBV6-5 to TRBJ1-1; D is unclear. The CDR3 extends over 13 amino acids. Trimming left V 8 bases short and J 4 bases short, with 14 bases between. The germline gives CDR1 MNHEY, CDR2 SVGAGI. CDR3: CASDPVGLTEAFF. CDR3 sequence (DNA): TGTGCCAGCGATCCGGTGGGCCTCACTGAAGCTTTCTTT.

The rearrangement links TRBV5-1 to TRBJ1-1; no clear D. Germline lookup yields CDR1 SGHRS and CDR2 YFSETQ. Trimming removed 3 bases from V and 3 bases from J, with 15 bases in between. CDR3 length: 15 residues. DNA of the CDR3: TGCGCCAGCAGCTCCTCTACGGGTAGGGACACTGAAGCTTTCTTT. Residues: CASSSSTGRDTEAFF.

The chain recombines TRBV7-8 with TRBJ2-7; 7 nucleotides align to TRBD2. The CDR3 consists of 14 residues. Germline CDR1 reads SGHVS; CDR2 reads FQNEAQ. The V segment lost 4 bases and the J segment 2 bases; nucleotides outside the gene matches: 5. CDR3 loop: CASSWDYRTYEQYF. The CDR3 DNA reads TGTGCCAGCAGCTGGGACTACCGTACCTACGAGCAGTACTTC.

The chain employs TRBV28 and TRBJ2-1; D uncertain. Germline assignment: CDR1 MDHEN and CDR2 SYDVKM. The CDR3 loop spans 13 amino acids. Trimming removed 2 bases from V and 5 bases from J, with 7 bases in between. The CDR3 loop is CASSLVRHNEQFF. CDR3 DNA: TGTGCCAGCAGTTTAGTTCGTCACAATGAGCAGTTCTTC.

The rearrangement links TRBV4-2 to TRBJ2-1, with 13 bases fitting TRBD2. The V segment lost 3 bases and the J segment 4 bases; nucleotides outside the gene matches: 3. The CDR3 length is 16 residues. Germline CDR1 is LGHNA and CDR2 is YNFKEQ. The CDR3 reads CASSHGTSGKYNEQFF. The DNA for the CDR3 is TGTGCCAGCAGCCATGGGACTAGCGGGAAGTACAATGAGCAGTTCTTC.

This clone has just one count. This chain uses TRBV7-9 with TRBJ1-3, with D maybe TRBD1 (6 bases). The CDR3 length is 15 residues. The V gene's germline CDR1 is SEHNR and CDR2 FQNEAQ (reference sequence). Trimming left V 1 base short and J 0 bases short, with 7 bases between. The CDR3 DNA reads TGTGCCAGCAGCTTAGGAGGGGGCTCTGGAAACACCATATATTTT. Encoded protein: CASSLGGGSGNTIYF.

The V and J genes are TRBV5-4 and TRBJ2-1, with a possible D match to TRBD2 (6 bases). Trimming removed 2 bases from V and 6 bases from J, with 21 bases in between. This CDR3 has 17 residues. CDR1 is SGHNT, CDR2 YYREEE, per germline (reference sequence). In nucleotides, the CDR3 is TGTGCCAGCAGCTTCGGAGGGTGGAACCTCGGGCTCAATGAGCAGTTCTTC. Protein sequence: CASSFGGWNLGLNEQFF.

This clone was observed once. The CDR3 region is CASSTGQGKYEQYF. DNA of the CDR3: TGTGCCAGCAGTACGGGACAGGGGAAGTACGAGCAGTACTTC. The chain is built from TRBV6-2 or TRBV6-3 and TRBJ2-7, with 10 bases aligning to TRBD1. Per the germline V gene, CDR1 is MNHEY and CDR2 is SVGEGT. The CDR3 totals 14 residues. V dropped 5 bases and J dropped 4; count of bases not matched to a gene: 5.

This clone was observed once. This chain joins TRBV5-1 and TRBJ2-3, with 14 bases aligning to TRBD2. V was pared by 4 bases and J by 0 bases, with 4 bases of the junction left unmatched. The length of the CDR3 is 17 residues. In germline, CDR1 is SGHRS, CDR2 YFSETQ. The chain's CDR3 is CASSGRTSGRSTDTQYF. In nucleotides, the CDR3 is TGCGCCAGCAGCGGCCGGACTAGCGGGAGGAGCACAGATACGCAGTATTTT.

The gene calls are TRBV7-8 and TRBJ1-1, with a tentative D call TRBD1 (6 bases). The CDR3 spans 13 residues. Trimming removed 4 bases from V and 6 bases from J, with 12 bases in between. The germline CDR1 and CDR2 sequences are SGHVS and FQNEAQ. The CDR3 DNA sequence: TGTGCCAGCAGCTCTCAGGGGATTCCTGAAGCTTTCTTT. Its protein is CASSSQGIPEAFF.

The rearrangement joins TRBV28 to TRBJ1-2; D might be TRBD1 (5 bases). This CDR3 is built from 13 residues. Trimming pared 8 bases from V and 8 bases from J, leaving 18 bases between. CDR1 is MDHEN and CDR2 is SYDVKM in the germline V gene. CDR3 in amino acids: CASHQQAYGGYTF. The CDR3, as DNA: TGTGCCAGCCACCAACAGGCGTATGGCGGCTACACCTTC.

The chain recombines TRBV2 with TRBJ1-3, with a tentative D call TRBD1 (5 bases). Looked up from germline, CDR1 is SNHLY and CDR2 is FYNNEI. The V gene lost 7 bases and the J gene lost 4 bases, with 17 bases spanning the gap. The CDR3 sequence is 15 residues long. The CDR3 region is CASTWTPNRGNTIYF. The CDR3 DNA follows: TGTGCCAGCACCTGGACACCCAACCGGGGAAACACCATATATTTT.

V usage is TRBV6-4 and J usage is TRBJ1-1; 9 bases align to TRBD1. The CDR3 is 14 amino acids. The germline V gene encodes CDR1 MRHNA and CDR2 SNTAGT. V gave up 6 bases and J gave up 1 base; unmatched junction bases: 3. The CDR3 nucleotides read TGTGCCAGCAGGAGGGACAGGGAGAACACTGAAGCTTTCTTT. Translation gives CASRRDRENTEAFF.

The chain recombines TRBV5-6 with TRBJ1-6; D unclear. With 0 bases removed from V and 6 bases from J, the gap between germline ends came to 4 bases. The CDR3 loop spans 13 amino acids. The germline CDR1 and CDR2 sequences are SGHDT and YYEEEE. CDR3 coding DNA: TGTGCCAGCAGCTTGGGAATTAATTCACCCCTCCACTTT. Translating gives CASSLGINSPLHF.

The rearrangement uses TRBV19 and TRBJ1-1; D call uncertain. In germline, CDR1 is LNHDA, CDR2 SQIVND (reference sequence). The length of the CDR3 is 14 residues. The V end lost 4 bases, the J end lost 8 bases, and 17 bases lay between the germline ends. The CDR3 DNA is TGTGCCAGTAGTAGTAGGGAATTAATAGGAGAAGCTTTCTTT. It is translated as CASSSRELIGEAFF.

V is TRBV12-3 or TRBV12-4 and J is TRBJ2-3; maybe TRBD2 (5 bases). The CDR3 runs 12 residues. Trimming stripped 4 bases from V and 8 bases from J, with 10 bases between. CDR3 sequence reads: CASSYSRGTQYF. In DNA form, the CDR3 reads TGTGCCAGCAGTTATTCTCGGGGTACGCAGTATTTT.

The rearrangement uses TRBV19 and TRBJ1-5; the D is unclear. The germline V gene has CDR1 LNHDA and CDR2 SQIVND (reference sequence). The CDR3 covers 17 residues. V lost 5 bases and J 0 bases, leaving 17 bases between the germline ends. The CDR3 nucleotides are TGTGCCAGTAGTCTCGGTAGAGGAAGGTATAGCAATCAGCCCCAGCATTTT. It translates to CASSLGRGRYSNQPQHF.

The chain joins TRBV25-1 to TRBJ2-3; D gene uncertain. Germline V gene sequence: CDR1 MGHDK, CDR2 SYGVNS. With 4 bases removed from V and 0 bases from J, the gap between germline ends came to 2 bases. The CDR3 is 12 residues long. CDR3 coding DNA: TGTGCCAGCAGTGCTAGCACAGATACGCAGTATTTT. Translated, it gives CASSASTDTQYF. Full variable domain (remainder filled in from reference TRBV25-1 and TRBJ2-3): EADIYQTPRYLVIGTGKKITLECSQTMGHDKMYWYQQDPGMELHLIHYSYGVNSTEKGDLSSESTVSRIRTEHFPLTLESARPSHTSQYLCASSASTDTQYFGPGTRLTVL.

The V call is TRBV6-5, the J call TRBJ2-2; 9 nucleotides line up with TRBD1. The CDR3 consists of 15 residues. The V segment lost 4 bases and the J segment 4 bases; nucleotides outside the gene matches: 4. CDR1 MNHEY and CDR2 SVGAGI come from the germline V gene. CDR3 residues: CASSWDRASTGELFF. For the CDR3, the DNA is TGTGCCAGCAGTTGGGACAGGGCGAGCACCGGGGAGCTGTTTTTT.

The chain uses TRBV4-2 and TRBJ2-5; D call uncertain. The CDR3 length is 15 residues. In germline, CDR1 is LGHNA, CDR2 YNFKEQ. V lost 2 bases, J lost 5 bases, and 15 bases lay in between. The CDR3 coding sequence is TGTGCCAGCAGCCAAAGAGACTTCGCGTCGGAGACCCAGTACTTC. It encodes CASSQRDFASETQYF.

This chain connects TRBV7-9 to TRBJ2-7, with unresolved D. With 0 bases removed from V and 5 bases from J, the gap between germline ends came to 11 bases. Germline loops: CDR1 SEHNR, CDR2 FQNEAQ (reference sequence). This CDR3 is 14 amino acids long. Written as DNA, the CDR3 is TGTGCCAGCAGCTTAGCGAGTAGGGAAGACGAGCAGTACTTC. It is translated as CASSLASREDEQYF.